This T cell receptor (beta chain) was documented in a study of cytomegalovirus exposure and HLA in healthy donors. Study-wide findings and caveats: TCR clusters originating in the first cohort tended to co-occur in the approximately 130 validation repertoires, according to a later analysis. Altogether, 170 or so TCR beta chains were recorded as cytomegalovirus-associated.

J was trimmed by 10 bases and V by 4 bases; bases with no gene match: 6. CDR1 and CDR2 from the germline V gene are KGHSH and LQKENI. The CDR3 loop spans 14 amino acids. Comments on this clone: Its antigen remains unknown.

Libraries were prepared by immunoSEQ multiplex PCR; TCRdb keeps only in-frame clonotypes and omits some of them. Here the sample spans 250,000 to 350,000 clones, 87% being singletons. Sequenced material: PBMCs. This receptor was identified in a young woman in good health and CMV-seropositive. This chain uses TRBV18 with TRBJ1-6; 8 nucleotides agree with TRBD1. CDR3 DNA sequence: TGTGCCAGCTCACGCGGACAGGGCGAGTCACCCCTCCACTTT. Protein: CASSRGQGESPLHF. Based on the CDR3 plus reference TRBV18 and TRBJ1-6, the full variable domain is NAGVMQNPRHLVRRRGQEARLRCSPMKGHSHVYWYRQLPEEGLKFMVYLQKENIIDESGMPKERFSAEFPKEGPSILRIQQVVRGDSAAYFCASSRGQGESPLHFGNGTRLTVT.